This record concerns one T cell receptor beta chain sequence. Germline CDR1 and CDR2: MRHNA and SNTAGT. This CDR3 contains 13 residues. Losses at the gene ends were 9 bases for V and 6 bases for J; bases not matched to a gene: 9. This entry is derived from a study of technical replicates of blood from a few donors. Clones were read by immunoSEQ multiplex PCR, and TCRdb kept only the in-frame ones, dropping some. The sample yields 95,000 to 100,000 clones, roughly 95% seen once. The TCR sequence derives from a human donor in good health. This chain connects TRBV6-4 to TRBJ2-5; 8 bases map to TRBD2. Sequencing was done on a sample of T cells isolated from PBMCs. This CDR3 is CARWIAGRQTQYF. Written as DNA, the CDR3 is TGTGCCAGGTGGATAGCGGGGAGGCAGACCCAGTACTTC.